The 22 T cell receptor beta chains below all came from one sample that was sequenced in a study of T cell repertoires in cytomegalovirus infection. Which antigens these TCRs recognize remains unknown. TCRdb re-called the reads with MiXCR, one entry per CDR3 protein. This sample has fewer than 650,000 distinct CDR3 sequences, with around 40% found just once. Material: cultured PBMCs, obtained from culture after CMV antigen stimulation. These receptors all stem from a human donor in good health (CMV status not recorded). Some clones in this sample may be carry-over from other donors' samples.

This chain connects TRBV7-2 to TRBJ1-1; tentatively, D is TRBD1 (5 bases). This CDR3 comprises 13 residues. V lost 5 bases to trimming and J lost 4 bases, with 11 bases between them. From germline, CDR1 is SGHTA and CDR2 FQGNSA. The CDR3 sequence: CASSPRGFTEAFF. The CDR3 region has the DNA TGTGCCAGCAGCCCGAGGGGTTTCACTGAAGCTTTCTTT.

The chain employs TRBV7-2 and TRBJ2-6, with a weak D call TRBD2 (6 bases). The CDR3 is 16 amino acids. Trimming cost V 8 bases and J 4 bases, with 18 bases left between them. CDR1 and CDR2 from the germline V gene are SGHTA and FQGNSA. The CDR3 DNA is TGTGCCAGCCGGGACTCGAACCTGCGGGGGGCCAACGTCCTGACTTTC. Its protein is CASRDSNLRGANVLTF.

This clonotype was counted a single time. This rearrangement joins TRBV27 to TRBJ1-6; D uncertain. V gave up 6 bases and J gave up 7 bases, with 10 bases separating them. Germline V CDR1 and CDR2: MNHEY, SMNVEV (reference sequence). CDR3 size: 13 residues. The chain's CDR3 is CASSQGSNSPLHF. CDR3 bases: TGTGCCAGCAGCCAAGGGTCGAATTCACCCCTCCACTTT.

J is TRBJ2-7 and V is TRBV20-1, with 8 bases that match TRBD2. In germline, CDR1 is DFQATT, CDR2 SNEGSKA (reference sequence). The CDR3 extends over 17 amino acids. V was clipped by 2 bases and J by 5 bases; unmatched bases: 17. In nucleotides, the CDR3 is TGCAGTGCTAGAATACCCAACATTCGGACTAGCTTGGACGAGCAGTACTTC. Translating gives CSARIPNIRTSLDEQYF.

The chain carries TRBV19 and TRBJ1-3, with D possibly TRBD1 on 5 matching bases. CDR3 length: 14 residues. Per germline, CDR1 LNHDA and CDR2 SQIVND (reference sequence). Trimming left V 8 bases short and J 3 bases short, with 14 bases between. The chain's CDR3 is CASARGLFGNTIYF. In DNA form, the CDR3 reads TGTGCCAGTGCGAGGGGACTCTTTGGAAACACCATATATTTT.

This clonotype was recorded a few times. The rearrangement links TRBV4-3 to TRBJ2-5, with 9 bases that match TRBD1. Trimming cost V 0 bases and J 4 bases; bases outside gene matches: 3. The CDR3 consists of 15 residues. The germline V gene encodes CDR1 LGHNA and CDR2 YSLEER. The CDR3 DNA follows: TGCGCCAGCAGCCAAGATCAGGGACAGGGAGAGACCCAGTACTTC. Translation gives CASSQDQGQGETQYF.

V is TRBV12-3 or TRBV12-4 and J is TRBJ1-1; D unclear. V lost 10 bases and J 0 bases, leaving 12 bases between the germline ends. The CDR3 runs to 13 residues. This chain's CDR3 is CATKGEMNTEAFF. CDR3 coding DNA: TGTGCCACCAAGGGAGAGATGAACACTGAAGCTTTCTTT.

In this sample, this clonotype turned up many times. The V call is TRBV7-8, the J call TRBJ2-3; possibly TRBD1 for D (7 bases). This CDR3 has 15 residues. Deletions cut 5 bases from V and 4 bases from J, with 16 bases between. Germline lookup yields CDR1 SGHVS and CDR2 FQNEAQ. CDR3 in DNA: TGTGCCAGCAGCCGGGGCAGGGGGGACCCAGATACGCAGTATTTT. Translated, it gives CASSRGRGDPDTQYF.

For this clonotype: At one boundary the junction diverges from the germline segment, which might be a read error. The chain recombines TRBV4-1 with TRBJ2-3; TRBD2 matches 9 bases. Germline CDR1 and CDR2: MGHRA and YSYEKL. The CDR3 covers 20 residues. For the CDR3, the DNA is TGTGCCAGCAGCCAAGATGTCTCACCGTATCGCGGGAGGGGCACAGATACGCAGTATTTT. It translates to CASSQDVSPYRGRGTDTQYF.

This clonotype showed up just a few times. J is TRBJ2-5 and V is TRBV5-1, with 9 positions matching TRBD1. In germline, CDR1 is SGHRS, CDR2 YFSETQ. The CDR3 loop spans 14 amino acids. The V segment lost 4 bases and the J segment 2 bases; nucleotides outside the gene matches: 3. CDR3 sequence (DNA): TGCGCCAGCAGCAGGGGGACAGGGCAAGAGACCCAGTACTTC. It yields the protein CASSRGTGQETQYF.

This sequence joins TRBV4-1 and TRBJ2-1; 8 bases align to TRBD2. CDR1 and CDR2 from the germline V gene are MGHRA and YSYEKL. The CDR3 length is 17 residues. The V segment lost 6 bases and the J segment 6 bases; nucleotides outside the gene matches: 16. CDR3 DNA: TGCGCCAGCAGTCCAATGTGGTCGGCGGGAGGAACCAATGAGCAGTTCTTC. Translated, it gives CASSPMWSAGGTNEQFF.

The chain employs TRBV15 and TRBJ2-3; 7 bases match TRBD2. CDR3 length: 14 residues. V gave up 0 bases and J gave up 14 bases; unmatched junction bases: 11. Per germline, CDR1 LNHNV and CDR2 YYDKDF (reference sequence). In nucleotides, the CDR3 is TGTGCCACCAGCAGAGATAACATTGCGGGAGCTGGGTATTTT. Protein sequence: CATSRDNIAGAGYF.

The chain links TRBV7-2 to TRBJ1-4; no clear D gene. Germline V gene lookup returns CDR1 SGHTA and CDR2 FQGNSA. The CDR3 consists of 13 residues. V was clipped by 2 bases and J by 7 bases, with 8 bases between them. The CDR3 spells CASSLSLSEKLFF. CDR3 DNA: TGTGCCAGCAGCTTAAGCCTGTCTGAAAAACTGTTTTTT.

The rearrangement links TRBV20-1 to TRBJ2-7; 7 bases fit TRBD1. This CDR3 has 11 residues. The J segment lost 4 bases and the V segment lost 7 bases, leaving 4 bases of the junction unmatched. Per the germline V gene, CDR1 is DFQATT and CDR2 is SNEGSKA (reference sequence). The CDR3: CSGSTGYEQYF. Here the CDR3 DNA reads TGCAGTGGATCGACAGGGTACGAGCAGTACTTC.

The CDR3 region has the DNA TGCAGCGTTGATCACCGGGGGGCCTACAATGAGCAGTTCTTC. It encodes CSVDHRGAYNEQFF. The rearrangement links TRBV29-1 to TRBJ2-1, with 7 bases aligning to TRBD2. The germline gives CDR1 SQVTM, CDR2 ANQGSEA. This CDR3 region has 14 residues. The J segment lost 2 bases and the V segment lost 3 bases, leaving 4 bases of the junction unmatched.

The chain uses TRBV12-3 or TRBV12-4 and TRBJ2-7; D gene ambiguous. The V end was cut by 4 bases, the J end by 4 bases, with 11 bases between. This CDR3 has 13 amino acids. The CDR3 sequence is CASSSDWEYEQYF. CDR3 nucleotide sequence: TGTGCCAGCAGTTCCGATTGGGAATACGAGCAGTACTTC.

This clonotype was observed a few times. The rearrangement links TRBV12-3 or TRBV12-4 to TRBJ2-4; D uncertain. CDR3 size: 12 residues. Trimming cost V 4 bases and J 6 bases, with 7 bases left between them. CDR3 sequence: CASSSDTNIQYF. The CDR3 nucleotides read TGTGCCAGCAGTTCCGACACAAACATTCAGTACTTC.

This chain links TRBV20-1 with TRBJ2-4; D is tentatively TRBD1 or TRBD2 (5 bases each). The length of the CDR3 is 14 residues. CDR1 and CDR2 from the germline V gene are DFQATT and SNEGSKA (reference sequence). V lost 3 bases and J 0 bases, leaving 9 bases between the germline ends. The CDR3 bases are TGCAGTGCTAGTATGGGGGTAGCCAAAAACATTCAGTACTTC. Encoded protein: CSASMGVAKNIQYF.

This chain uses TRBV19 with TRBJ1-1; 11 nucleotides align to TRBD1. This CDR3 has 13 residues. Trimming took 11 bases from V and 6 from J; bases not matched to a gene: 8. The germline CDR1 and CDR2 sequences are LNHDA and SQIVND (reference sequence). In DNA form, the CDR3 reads TGTGCCTCCCGGGGACAGGGGGTTTCTGAAGCTTTCTTT. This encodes CASRGQGVSEAFF.

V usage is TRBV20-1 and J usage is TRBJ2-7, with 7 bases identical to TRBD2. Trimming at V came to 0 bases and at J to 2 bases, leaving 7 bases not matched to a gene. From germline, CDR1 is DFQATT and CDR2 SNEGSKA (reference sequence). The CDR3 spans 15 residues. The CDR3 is CSARDPTSSTYEQYF. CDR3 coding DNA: TGCAGTGCTAGAGATCCGACTAGCAGCACCTACGAGCAGTACTTC.

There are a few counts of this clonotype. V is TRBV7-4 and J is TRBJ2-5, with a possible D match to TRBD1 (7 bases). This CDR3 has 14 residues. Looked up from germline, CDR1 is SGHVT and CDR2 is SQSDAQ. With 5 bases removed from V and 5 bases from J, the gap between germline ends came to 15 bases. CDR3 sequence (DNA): TGTGCCAGCAGCCCAGGGGACAGCGGGGAGACCCAGTACTTC. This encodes CASSPGDSGETQYF.

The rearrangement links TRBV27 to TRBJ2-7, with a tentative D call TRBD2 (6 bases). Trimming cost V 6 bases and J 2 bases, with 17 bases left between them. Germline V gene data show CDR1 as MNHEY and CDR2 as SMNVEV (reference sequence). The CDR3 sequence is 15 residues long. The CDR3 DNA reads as TGTGCCAGCAGCTTCTCCGGGACTTTTCCCTACGAGCAGTACTTC. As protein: CASSFSGTFPYEQYF.